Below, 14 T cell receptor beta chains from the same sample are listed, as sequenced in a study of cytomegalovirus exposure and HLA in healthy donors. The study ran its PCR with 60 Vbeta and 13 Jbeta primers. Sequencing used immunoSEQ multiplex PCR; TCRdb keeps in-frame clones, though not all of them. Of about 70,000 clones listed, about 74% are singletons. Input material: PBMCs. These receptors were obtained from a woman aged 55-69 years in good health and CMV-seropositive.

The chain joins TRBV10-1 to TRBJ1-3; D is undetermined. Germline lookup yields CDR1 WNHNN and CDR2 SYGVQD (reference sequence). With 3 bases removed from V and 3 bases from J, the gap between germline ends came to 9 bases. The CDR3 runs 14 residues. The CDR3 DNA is TGCGCCAGCAGTGAAAGGGCGGGTGGAAACACCATATATTTT. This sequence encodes CASSERAGGNTIYF.

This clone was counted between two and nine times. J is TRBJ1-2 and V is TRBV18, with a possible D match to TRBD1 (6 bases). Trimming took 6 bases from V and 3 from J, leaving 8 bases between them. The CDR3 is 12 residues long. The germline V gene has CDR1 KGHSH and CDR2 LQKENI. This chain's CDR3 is CASSDSHYGYTF. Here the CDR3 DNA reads TGTGCCAGCTCGGACAGTCACTATGGCTACACCTTC.

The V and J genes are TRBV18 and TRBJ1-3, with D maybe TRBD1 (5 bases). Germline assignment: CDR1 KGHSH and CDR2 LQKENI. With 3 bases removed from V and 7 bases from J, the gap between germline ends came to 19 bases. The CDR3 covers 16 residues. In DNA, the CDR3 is TGTGCCAGCTCACCCCCATCGGGCAGCCCAGGGAACACCATATATTTT. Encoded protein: CASSPPSGSPGNTIYF.

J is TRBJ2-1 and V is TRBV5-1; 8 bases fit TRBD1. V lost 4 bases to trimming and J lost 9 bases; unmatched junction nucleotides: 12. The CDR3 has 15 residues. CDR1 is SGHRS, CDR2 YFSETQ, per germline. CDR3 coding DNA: TGCGCCAGCAGCCCGGACAGGGCTGGGGCCAGTGAGCAGTTCTTC. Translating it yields CASSPDRAGASEQFF. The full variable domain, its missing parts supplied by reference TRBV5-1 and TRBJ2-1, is KAGVTQTPRYLIKTRGQQVTLSCSPISGHRSVSWYQQTPGQGLQFLFEYFSETQRNKGNFPGRFSGRQFSNSRSEMNVSTLELGDSALYLCASSPDRAGASEQFFGPGTRLTVL.

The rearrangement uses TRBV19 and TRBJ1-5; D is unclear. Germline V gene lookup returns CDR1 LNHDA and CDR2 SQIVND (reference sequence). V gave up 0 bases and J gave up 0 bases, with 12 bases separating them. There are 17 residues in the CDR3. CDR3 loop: CASSIDGGSYSNQPQHF. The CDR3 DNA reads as TGTGCCAGTAGTATAGATGGCGGCAGCTATAGCAATCAGCCCCAGCATTTT. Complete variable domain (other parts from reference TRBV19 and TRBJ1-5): DGGITQSPKYLFRKEGQNVTLSCEQNLNHDAMYWYRQDPGQGLRLIYYSQIVNDFQKGDIAEGYSVSREKKESFPLTVTSAQKNPTAFYLCASSIDGGSYSNQPQHFGDGTRLSIL.

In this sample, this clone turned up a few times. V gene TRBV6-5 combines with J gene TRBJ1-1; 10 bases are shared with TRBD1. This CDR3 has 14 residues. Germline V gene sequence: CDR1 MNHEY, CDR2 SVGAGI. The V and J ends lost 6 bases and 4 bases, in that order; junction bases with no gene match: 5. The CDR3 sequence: CASRIDRGLTEAFF. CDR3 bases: TGTGCCAGCAGAATCGACAGGGGGCTCACTGAAGCTTTCTTT.

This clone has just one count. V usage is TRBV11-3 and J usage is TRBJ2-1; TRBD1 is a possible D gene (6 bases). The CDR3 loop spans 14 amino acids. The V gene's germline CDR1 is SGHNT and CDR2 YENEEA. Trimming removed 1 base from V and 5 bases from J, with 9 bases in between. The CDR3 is CASSLGQVDNEQFF. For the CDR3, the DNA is TGTGCCAGCAGCTTAGGACAGGTAGACAATGAGCAGTTCTTC.

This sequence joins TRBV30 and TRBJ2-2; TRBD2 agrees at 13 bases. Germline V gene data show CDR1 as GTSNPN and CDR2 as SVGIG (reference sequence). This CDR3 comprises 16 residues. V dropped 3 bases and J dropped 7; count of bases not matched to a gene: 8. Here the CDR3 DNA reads TGTGCCTGGAGGCAGGGACTAGCGGGAAGGATCGGGGAGCTGTTTTTT. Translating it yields CAWRQGLAGRIGELFF.

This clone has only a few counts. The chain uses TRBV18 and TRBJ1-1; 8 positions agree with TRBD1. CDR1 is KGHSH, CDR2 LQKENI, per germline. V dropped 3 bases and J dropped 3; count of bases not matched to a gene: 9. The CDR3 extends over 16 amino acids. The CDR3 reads CASSPTSNRGDTEAFF. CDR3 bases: TGTGCCAGCTCACCCACCTCCAACAGGGGGGACACTGAAGCTTTCTTT.

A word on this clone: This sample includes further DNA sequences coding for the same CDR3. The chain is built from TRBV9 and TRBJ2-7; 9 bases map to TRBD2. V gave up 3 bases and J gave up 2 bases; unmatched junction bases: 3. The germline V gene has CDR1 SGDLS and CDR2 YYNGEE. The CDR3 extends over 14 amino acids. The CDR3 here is CASSGGLATYEQYF. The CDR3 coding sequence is TGTGCCAGCAGCGGGGGACTAGCTACCTACGAGCAGTACTTC. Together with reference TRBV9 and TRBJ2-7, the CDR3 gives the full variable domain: DSGVTQTPKHLITATGQRVTLRCSPRSGDLSVYWYQQSLDQGLQFLIQYYNGEERAKGNILERFSAQQFPDLHSELNLSSLELGDSALYFCASSGGLATYEQYFGPGTRLTVT.

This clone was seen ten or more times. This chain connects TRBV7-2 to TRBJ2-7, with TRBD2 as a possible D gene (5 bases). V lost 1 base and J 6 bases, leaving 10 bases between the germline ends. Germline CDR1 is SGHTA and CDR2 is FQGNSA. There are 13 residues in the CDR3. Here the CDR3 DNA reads TGTGCCAGCAGCTTAGGCGGGTCGACCGAGCAGTACTTC. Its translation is CASSLGGSTEQYF.

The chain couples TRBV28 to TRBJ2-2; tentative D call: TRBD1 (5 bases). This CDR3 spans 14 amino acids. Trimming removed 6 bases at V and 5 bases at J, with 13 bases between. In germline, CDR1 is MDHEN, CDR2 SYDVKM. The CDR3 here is CASSSQGRTGELFF. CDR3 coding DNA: TGTGCCAGCAGCTCGCAGGGAAGAACCGGGGAGCTGTTTTTT.

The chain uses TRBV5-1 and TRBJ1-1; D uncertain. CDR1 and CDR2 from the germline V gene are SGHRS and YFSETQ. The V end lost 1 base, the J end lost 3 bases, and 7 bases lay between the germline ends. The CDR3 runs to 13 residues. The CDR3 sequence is CASSLPGYTEAFF. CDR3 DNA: TGCGCCAGCAGCTTGCCGGGGTACACTGAAGCTTTCTTT. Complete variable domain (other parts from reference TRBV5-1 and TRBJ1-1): KAGVTQTPRYLIKTRGQQVTLSCSPISGHRSVSWYQQTPGQGLQFLFEYFSETQRNKGNFPGRFSGRQFSNSRSEMNVSTLELGDSALYLCASSLPGYTEAFFGQGTRLTVV.

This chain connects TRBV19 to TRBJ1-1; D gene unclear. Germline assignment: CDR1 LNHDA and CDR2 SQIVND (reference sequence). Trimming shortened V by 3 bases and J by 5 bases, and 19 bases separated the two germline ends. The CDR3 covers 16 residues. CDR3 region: CASSMRPRVSGTEAFF. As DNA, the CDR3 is TGTGCCAGTAGTATGAGGCCCCGGGTCTCGGGGACTGAAGCTTTCTTT. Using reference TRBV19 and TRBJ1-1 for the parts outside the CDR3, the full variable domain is DGGITQSPKYLFRKEGQNVTLSCEQNLNHDAMYWYRQDPGQGLRLIYYSQIVNDFQKGDIAEGYSVSREKKESFPLTVTSAQKNPTAFYLCASSMRPRVSGTEAFFGQGTRLTVV.